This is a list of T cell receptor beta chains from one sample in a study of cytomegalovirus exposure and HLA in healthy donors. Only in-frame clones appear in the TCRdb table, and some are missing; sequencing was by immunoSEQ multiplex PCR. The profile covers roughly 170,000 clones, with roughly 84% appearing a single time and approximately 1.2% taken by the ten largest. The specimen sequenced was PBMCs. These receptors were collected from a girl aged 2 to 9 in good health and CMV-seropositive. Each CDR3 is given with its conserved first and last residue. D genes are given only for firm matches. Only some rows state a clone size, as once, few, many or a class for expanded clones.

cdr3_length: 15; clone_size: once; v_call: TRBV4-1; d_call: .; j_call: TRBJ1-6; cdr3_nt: TGCGCCAGCAGCCAAGAGGGGGGGCATAGTTCACCCCTCCACTTT; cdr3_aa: CASSQEGGHSSPLHF
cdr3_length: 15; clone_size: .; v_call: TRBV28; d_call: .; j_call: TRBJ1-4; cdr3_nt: TGTGCCAGCAGTTTGGCGGGGCCTTATAATGAAAAACTGTTTTTT; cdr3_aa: CASSLAGPYNEKLFF
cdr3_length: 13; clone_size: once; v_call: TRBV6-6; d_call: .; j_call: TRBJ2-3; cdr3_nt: TGTGCCAGCAGTTACTCTCGGGCAGATACGCAGTATTTT; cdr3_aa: CASSYSRADTQYF
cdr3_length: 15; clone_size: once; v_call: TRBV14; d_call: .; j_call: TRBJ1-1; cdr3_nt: TGTGCCAGCAGCCAAGATCTGCAGGGGCTGACTGAAGCTTTCTTT; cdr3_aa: CASSQDLQGLTEAFF
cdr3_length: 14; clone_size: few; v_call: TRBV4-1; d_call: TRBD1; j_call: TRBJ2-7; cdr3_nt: TGCGCCAGCAGCCAGCCGGGACAGTCCTACGAGCAGTACTTC; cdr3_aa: CASSQPGQSYEQYF
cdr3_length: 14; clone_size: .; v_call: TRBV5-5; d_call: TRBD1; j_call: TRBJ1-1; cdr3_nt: TGTGCCAGCAGCTTGGCCGGACAGGCTGATGAAGCTTTCTTT; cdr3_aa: CASSLAGQADEAFF
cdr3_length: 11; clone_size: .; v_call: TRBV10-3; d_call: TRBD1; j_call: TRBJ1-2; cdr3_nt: TGTGCCATCACAGGGGGCGTGGGCTACACCTTC; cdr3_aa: CAITGGVGYTF
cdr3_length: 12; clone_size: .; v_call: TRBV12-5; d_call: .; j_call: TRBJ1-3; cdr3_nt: TGTGCTAGTGGTTTAGAGGGTATCGCCATATATTTT; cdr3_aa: CASGLEGIAIYF
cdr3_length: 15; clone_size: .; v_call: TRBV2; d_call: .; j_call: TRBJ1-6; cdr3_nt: TGTGCCAGCAGTGAAAGGGGCCGCTATAATTCACCCCTCCACTTT; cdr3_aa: CASSERGRYNSPLHF
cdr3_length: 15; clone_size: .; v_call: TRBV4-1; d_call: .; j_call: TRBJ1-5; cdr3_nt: TGCGCCAGCAGCCAAAAGGGAGGGAGCAATCAGCCCCAGCATTTT; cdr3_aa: CASSQKGGSNQPQHF
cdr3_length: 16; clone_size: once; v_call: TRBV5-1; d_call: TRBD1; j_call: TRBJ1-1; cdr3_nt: TGCGCCAGCAGCTTGGCCCCCGGGACAGTTAACACTGAAGCTTTCTTT; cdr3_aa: CASSLAPGTVNTEAFF
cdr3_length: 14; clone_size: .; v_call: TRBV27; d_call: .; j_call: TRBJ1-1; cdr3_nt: TGTGCCAGCAGTTTACGGTTCATGAACACTGAAGCTTTCTTT; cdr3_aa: CASSLRFMNTEAFF
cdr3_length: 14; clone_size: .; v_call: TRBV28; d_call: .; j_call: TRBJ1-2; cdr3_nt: TGTGCCAGCAGTTTAAGGACAGCTAACTATGGCTACACCTTC; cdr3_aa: CASSLRTANYGYTF
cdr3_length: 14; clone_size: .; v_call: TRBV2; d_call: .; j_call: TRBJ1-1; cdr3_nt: TGTGCCAGCAATAGTGTGAGACATTCGACCGAAGCTTTCTTT; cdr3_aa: CASNSVRHSTEAFF
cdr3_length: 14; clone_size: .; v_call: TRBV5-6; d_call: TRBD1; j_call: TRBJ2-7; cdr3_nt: TGTGCCAGCAGCTTGTGGACAGGGCTTAGCGAGCAGTACTTC; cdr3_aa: CASSLWTGLSEQYF
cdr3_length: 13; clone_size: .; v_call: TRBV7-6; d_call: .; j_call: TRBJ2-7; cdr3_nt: TGTGCCAGCAGCTTAGGGCAGGGTGGCGAGCAGTACTTC; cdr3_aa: CASSLGQGGEQYF
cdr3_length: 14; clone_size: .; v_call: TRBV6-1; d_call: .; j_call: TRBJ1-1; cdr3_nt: TGTGCCAGCGTCCCTCGCGGGGGCTACACTGAAGCTTTCTTT; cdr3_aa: CASVPRGGYTEAFF
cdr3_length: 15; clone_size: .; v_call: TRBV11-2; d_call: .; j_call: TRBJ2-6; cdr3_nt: TGTGCCAGCAGCTTACGCGCCTCTGGGGCCAACGTCCTGACTTTC; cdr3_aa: CASSLRASGANVLTF
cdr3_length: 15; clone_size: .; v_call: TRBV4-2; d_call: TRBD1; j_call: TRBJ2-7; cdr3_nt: TGTGCCAGCAGCCCCCAGGGGACAGGGTCCTACGAGCAGTACTTC; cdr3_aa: CASSPQGTGSYEQYF
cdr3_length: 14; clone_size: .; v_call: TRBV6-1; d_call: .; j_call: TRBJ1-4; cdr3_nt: TGTGCCAGCAGTGGGATCAGAGGTGGTGAAAAACTGTTTTTT; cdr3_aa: CASSGIRGGEKLFF
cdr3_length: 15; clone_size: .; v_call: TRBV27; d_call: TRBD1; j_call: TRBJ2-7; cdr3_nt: TGTGCCAGCAGTTTGGGGACAGGGGGTTCCTACGAGCAGTACTTC; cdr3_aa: CASSLGTGGSYEQYF
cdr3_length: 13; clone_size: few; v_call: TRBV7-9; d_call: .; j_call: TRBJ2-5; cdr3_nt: TGTGCCAGCACCCCCCCTGTGCAAGAGACCCAGTACTTC; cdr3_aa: CASTPPVQETQYF
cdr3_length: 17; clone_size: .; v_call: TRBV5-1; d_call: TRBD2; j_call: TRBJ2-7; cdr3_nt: TGCGCCAGCAGCTCCGTTACGACTAGCGGGGGGCCCCAGGAGCAGTACTTC; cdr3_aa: CASSSVTTSGGPQEQYF
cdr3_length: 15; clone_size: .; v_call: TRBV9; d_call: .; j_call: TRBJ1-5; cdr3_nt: TGTGCCAGCAGTCACGAGGGAGGGCGCAATCAGCCCCAGCATTTT; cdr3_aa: CASSHEGGRNQPQHF
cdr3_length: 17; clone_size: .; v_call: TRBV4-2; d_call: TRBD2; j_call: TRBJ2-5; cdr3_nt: TGTGCCAGCAGCCAATTAGGGACTAGCGGGACCCAAGAGACCCAGTACTTC; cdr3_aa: CASSQLGTSGTQETQYF
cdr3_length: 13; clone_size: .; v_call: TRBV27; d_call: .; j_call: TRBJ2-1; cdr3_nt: TGTGCCAGCAGTACGAGGACTACCCATGAGCAGTTCTTC; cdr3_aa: CASSTRTTHEQFF